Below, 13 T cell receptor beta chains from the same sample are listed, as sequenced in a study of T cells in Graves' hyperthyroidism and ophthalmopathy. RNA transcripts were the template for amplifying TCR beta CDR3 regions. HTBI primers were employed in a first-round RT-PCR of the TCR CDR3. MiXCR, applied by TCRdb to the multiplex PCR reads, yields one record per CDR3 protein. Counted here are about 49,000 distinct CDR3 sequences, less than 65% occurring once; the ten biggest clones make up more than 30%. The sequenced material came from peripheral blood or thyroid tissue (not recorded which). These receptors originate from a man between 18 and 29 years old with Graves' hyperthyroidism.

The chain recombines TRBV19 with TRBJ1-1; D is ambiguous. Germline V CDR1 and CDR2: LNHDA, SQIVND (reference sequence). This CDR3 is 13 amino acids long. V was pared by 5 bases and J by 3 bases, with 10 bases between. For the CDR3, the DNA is TGTGCCAGTAGTTTGGGTTGGGACACTGAAGCTTTCTTT. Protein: CASSLGWDTEAFF.

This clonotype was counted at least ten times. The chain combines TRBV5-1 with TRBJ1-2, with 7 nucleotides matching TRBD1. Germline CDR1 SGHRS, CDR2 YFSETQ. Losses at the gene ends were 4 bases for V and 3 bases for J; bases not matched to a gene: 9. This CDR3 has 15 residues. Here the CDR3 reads CASSKRQGDDYGYTF. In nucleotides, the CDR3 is TGCGCCAGCAGCAAGAGACAGGGAGATGACTATGGCTACACCTTC.

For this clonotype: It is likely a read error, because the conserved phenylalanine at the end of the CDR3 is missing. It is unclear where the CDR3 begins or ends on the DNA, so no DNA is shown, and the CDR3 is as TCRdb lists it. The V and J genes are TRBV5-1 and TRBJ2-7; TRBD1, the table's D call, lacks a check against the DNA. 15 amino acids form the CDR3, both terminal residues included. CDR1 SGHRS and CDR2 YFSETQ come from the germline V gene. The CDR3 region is CASSLEGTGSFEQCL.

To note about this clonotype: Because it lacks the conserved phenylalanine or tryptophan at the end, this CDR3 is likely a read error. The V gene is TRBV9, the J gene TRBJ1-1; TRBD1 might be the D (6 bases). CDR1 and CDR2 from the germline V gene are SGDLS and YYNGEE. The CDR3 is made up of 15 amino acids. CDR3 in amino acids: CAGSPRGGLDTEAFL. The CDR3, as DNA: TGTGCCGGCAGCCCCCGAGGGGGGTTGGACACTGAAGCTTTCCTT.

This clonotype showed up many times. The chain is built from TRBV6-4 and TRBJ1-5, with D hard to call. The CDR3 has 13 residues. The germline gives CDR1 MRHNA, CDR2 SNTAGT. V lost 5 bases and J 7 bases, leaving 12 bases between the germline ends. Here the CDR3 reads CASSRRVGQPQHF. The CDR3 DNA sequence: TGTGCCAGCAGTCGAAGGGTGGGCCAGCCCCAGCATTTT.

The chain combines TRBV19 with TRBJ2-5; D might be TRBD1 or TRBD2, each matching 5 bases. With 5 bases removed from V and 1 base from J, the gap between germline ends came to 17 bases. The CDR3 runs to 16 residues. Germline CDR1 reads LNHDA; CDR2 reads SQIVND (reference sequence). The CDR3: CASSRGAGQIQETQYF. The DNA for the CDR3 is TGTGCCAGTAGTCGAGGGGCAGGGCAAATCCAAGAGACCCAGTACTTC.

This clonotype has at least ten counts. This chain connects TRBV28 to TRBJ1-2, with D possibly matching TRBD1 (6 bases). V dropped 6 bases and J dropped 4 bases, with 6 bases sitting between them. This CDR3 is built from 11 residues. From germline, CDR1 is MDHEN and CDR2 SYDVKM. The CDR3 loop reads CASRDSYGYTF. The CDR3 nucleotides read TGTGCCAGCAGGGACAGCTATGGCTACACCTTC.

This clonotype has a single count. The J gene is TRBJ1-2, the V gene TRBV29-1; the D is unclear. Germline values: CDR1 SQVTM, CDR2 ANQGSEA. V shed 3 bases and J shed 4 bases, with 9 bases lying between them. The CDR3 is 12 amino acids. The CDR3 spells CSVDSAGYGYTF. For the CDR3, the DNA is TGCAGCGTTGATTCAGCAGGCTATGGCTACACCTTC.

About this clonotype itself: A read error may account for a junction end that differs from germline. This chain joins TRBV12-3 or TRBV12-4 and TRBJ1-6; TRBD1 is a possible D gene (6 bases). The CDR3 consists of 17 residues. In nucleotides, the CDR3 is TGCGCCAGCAGTTTACTTCAGGGTATGGGGGCGAATTCACCCCTCCACTTT. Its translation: CASSLLQGMGANSPLHF.

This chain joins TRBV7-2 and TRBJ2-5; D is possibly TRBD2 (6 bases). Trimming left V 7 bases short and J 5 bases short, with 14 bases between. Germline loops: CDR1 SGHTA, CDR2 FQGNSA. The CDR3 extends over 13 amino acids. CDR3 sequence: CASTLRGLETQYF. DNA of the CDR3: TGTGCCAGCACCCTACGGGGGTTGGAGACCCAGTACTTC.

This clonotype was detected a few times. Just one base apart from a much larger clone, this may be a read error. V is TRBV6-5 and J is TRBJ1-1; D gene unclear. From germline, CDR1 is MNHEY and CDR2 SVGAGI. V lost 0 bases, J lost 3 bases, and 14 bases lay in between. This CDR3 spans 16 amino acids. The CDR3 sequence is CASSYSSWRRDTEAFF. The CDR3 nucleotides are TGTGCCAGCAGTTACTCGAGCTGGCGAAGGGACACTGAAGCTTTCTTT.

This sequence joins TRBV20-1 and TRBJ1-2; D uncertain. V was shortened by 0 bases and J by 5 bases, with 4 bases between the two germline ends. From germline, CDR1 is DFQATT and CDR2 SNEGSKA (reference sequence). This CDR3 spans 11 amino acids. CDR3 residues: CSARDAYGYTF. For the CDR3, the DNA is TGCAGTGCTAGAGACGCATATGGCTACACCTTC.

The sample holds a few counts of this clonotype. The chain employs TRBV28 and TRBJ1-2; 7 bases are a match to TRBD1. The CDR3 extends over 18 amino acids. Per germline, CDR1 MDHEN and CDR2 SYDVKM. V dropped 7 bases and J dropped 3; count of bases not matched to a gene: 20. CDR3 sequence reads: CASTRQGEGPPRDYGYTF. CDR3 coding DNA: TGTGCCAGCACCCGGCAGGGGGAGGGGCCCCCTCGGGACTATGGCTACACCTTC.